These 15 T cell receptor beta chains came from one sample sequenced in a study of CD8 T cells in Susac syndrome. When the RNA was reverse transcribed, random hexamers were used with an input of roughly 0.5 to 1 ug. One entry per CDR3 protein results from TCRdb running MiXCR on the immunoSEQ multiplex PCR reads. The sample includes 69,000 or so distinct CDR3 sequences, approximately 95% of them seen just once. The material sequenced was CD8+ T cells from PBMCs. The receptors originated from a human donor in good health.

The chain is built from TRBV6-2 or TRBV6-3 and TRBJ1-2; D is uncertain. The CDR3 runs to 13 residues. V was clipped by 2 bases and J by 6 bases, with 10 bases between them. From germline, CDR1 is MNHEY and CDR2 SVGEGT. CDR3 amino acids: CASSYGVGDGYTF. CDR3 nucleotides: TGTGCCAGCAGTTACGGAGTCGGGGATGGCTACACCTTC.

The V and J genes are TRBV7-9 and TRBJ1-1; possibly TRBD1 for D (5 bases). The germline V gene has CDR1 SEHNR and CDR2 FQNEAQ (reference sequence). The length of the CDR3 is 14 residues. The germline V and J ends were trimmed by 1 base and 5 bases, with 11 bases remaining between them. The CDR3 coding sequence is TGTGCCAGCAGCTTAGTGTCGGGGGGAACTGAAGCTTTCTTT. Translation: CASSLVSGGTEAFF.

In its sample, this clonotype was seen once. The CDR3 coding sequence is TGTGCCAGCAGCTTGGAACTAGCGGGGGGGCATAACATTCAGTACTTC. Its translation is CASSLELAGGHNIQYF. This sequence joins TRBV7-8 and TRBJ2-4; 13 bases are shared with TRBD2. V lost 3 bases, J lost 7 bases, and 6 bases stayed unmatched. Germline values: CDR1 SGHVS, CDR2 FQNEAQ. The CDR3 has 16 amino acids.

The V call is TRBV9, the J call TRBJ2-7; TRBD1 might be the D (5 bases). The CDR3 covers 15 residues. Looked up from germline, CDR1 is SGDLS and CDR2 is YYNGEE. V was pared by 0 bases and J by 0 bases, with 10 bases between. As DNA, the CDR3 is TGTGCCAGCAGCGTAGGCACCCAGGGCTCCTACGAGCAGTACTTC. Translation gives CASSVGTQGSYEQYF.

The chain joins TRBV15 to TRBJ1-4, with TRBD1 identical over 9 bases. The CDR3 is made up of 14 amino acids. Germline CDR1 LNHNV, CDR2 YYDKDF (reference sequence). With V trimmed by 5 bases and J by 8 bases, 6 bases remained unmatched. CDR3 protein: CATSSDRGGEKLFF. CDR3 DNA: TGTGCCACCAGCTCGGACAGGGGAGGGGAAAAACTGTTTTTT. The full variable domain, in which reference TRBV15 and TRBJ1-4 provide the parts outside the CDR3, is DAMVIQNPRYQVTQFGKPVTLSCSQTLNHNVMYWYQQKSSQAPKLLFHYYDKDFNNEADTPDNFQSRRPNTSFCFLDIRSPGLGDTAMYLCATSSDRGGEKLFFGSGTQLSVL.

This sequence joins TRBV3-1 and TRBJ1-1; 9 positions agree with TRBD1. With V trimmed by 5 bases and J by 2 bases, 3 bases remained unmatched. The germline V gene encodes CDR1 LGHDT and CDR2 YNNKEL (reference sequence). This CDR3 is 14 amino acids long. CDR3 DNA: TGTGCCAGCAGCTCACAGGGGGCAAACACTGAAGCTTTCTTT. It codes for CASSSQGANTEAFF.

This clonotype has just a few counts. V is TRBV4-1 and J is TRBJ2-5; TRBD2 agrees at 8 bases. V was clipped by 4 bases and J by 5 bases; unmatched bases: 9. The germline V gene encodes CDR1 MGHRA and CDR2 YSYEKL. This CDR3 region has 15 residues. The CDR3: CASSPTTSGWETQYF. For the CDR3, the DNA is TGCGCCAGCAGCCCAACTACTAGCGGCTGGGAGACCCAGTACTTC.

This clonotype has a single count. The chain is built from TRBV29-1 and TRBJ1-2; D is uncertain. This CDR3 has 12 amino acids. Germline CDR1 SQVTM, CDR2 ANQGSEA. Trimming shortened V by 1 base and J by 4 bases, and 7 bases separated the two germline ends. The CDR3 sequence: CSVEALGYGYTF. In DNA form, the CDR3 reads TGCAGCGTTGAAGCCCTAGGCTATGGCTACACCTTC.

CDR3 DNA sequence: TGTGCCAGCAGCTTCGGACAGCCTCTCACCTTC. Amino acid sequence: CASSFGQPLTF. This chain joins TRBV5-4 and TRBJ1-2, with D possibly being TRBD1 (6 bases). The ends were cut back, 2 bases at V and 13 bases at J, with 12 bases in the middle. Germline CDR1 reads SGHNT; CDR2 reads YYREEE (reference sequence). This CDR3 comprises 11 residues.

The chain couples TRBV12-3 or TRBV12-4 to TRBJ1-2; no clear D gene. Trimming removed 3 bases from V and 4 bases from J, with 9 bases in between. The CDR3 covers 13 residues. DNA for the CDR3: TGTGCCAGCAGTTTCCGGGAAGTCTATGGCTACACCTTC. This encodes CASSFREVYGYTF.

This sequence joins TRBV2 and TRBJ2-7; D is ambiguous. Germline V lookup: CDR1 SNHLY, CDR2 FYNNEI. This CDR3 spans 11 amino acids. V gave up 4 bases and J gave up 4 bases, with 5 bases separating them. The CDR3 sequence: CASSVGYEQYF. CDR3 nucleotide sequence: TGTGCCAGCAGTGTCGGGTACGAGCAGTACTTC.

V usage is TRBV28 and J usage is TRBJ1-4, with TRBD1 as a possible D gene (5 bases). Trimming removed 4 bases from V and 3 bases from J, with 12 bases in between. The CDR3 length is 15 residues. The germline gives CDR1 MDHEN, CDR2 SYDVKM. In DNA form, the CDR3 reads TGTGCCAGCAGTTCAAACCGGGACCCTAATGAAAAACTGTTTTTT. This sequence encodes CASSSNRDPNEKLFF.

V gene TRBV9 combines with J gene TRBJ2-3; no firm D call. Germline V gene data show CDR1 as SGDLS and CDR2 as YYNGEE. This CDR3 comprises 14 residues. The ends were cut back, 2 bases at V and 2 bases at J, with 9 bases in the middle. This CDR3 reads CASSVLDITDTQYF. The CDR3 DNA reads TGTGCCAGCAGCGTGCTCGACATCACAGATACGCAGTATTTT.

The V gene is TRBV13, the J gene TRBJ2-2; D is perhaps TRBD1 (6 bases). Trimming cost V 5 bases and J 4 bases, with 11 bases left between them. The CDR3 spans 14 residues. Germline V gene sequence: CDR1 PRHDT, CDR2 FYEKMQ (reference sequence). CDR3 amino acids: CASSTSTGTGELFF. The CDR3 DNA sequence: TGTGCCAGCAGCACCTCGACAGGCACCGGGGAGCTGTTTTTT.

Here the CDR3 reads CASSFPGPYEQYV. CDR3 coding DNA: TGTGCCAGCAGCTTCCCCGGTCCCTACGAGCAGTACGTC. V usage is TRBV7-9 and J usage is TRBJ2-7; no firm D call. The V end was cut by 3 bases, the J end by 2 bases, with 8 bases between. Germline assignment: CDR1 SEHNR and CDR2 FQNEAQ (reference sequence). There are 13 residues in the CDR3.